This TCR beta chain was identified during a study of cytomegalovirus exposure and HLA in healthy donors. Germline CDR1 reads MRHNA; CDR2 reads SNTAGT. The CDR3 contains 13 residues. Trimming pared 3 bases from V and 8 bases from J, leaving 13 bases between. Healthy donors of bone marrow made up the group. The study's findings and limits: Reports state that TCR beta sequences accurately predicted most subjects' HLA-A and HLA-B alleles.

The PCR employed 60 Vbeta primers together with 13 Jbeta primers. Profiled with immunoSEQ multiplex PCR; TCRdb holds only in-frame clones, not every one. The sample records around 120,000 clones, around 83% being singletons. On this clone: Antigen unknown.

This receptor was identified in a man aged 50-59 years in good health and CMV-seronegative. The chain employs TRBV6-4 and TRBJ1-2; D is perhaps TRBD1 (5 bases). The specimen sequenced was PBMCs. The CDR3 nucleotides are TGTGCCAGCAGTGAGGGCCCAGGGCTAGGCTACACCTTC. Residues: CASSEGPGLGYTF.